Listed here are 25 T cell receptor beta chains from one sample, sequenced in a study of T cells in Graves' hyperthyroidism and ophthalmopathy. Amplification of TCR beta CDR3 regions was performed using RNA transcripts as template. During a first-round RT-PCR of the TCR CDR3, the HTBI primer set was used. One entry per CDR3 protein, called by TCRdb with MiXCR from the multiplex PCR reads. The sample lists approximately 570,000 distinct CDR3 sequences, just under 20% occurring once. What was sequenced was blood. The receptors shown here come from a middle-aged man with Graves' ophthalmopathy.

In its sample, this clonotype was seen many times. The chain uses TRBV7-3 and TRBJ2-1; D ambiguous. Germline CDR1 SGHTA, CDR2 FQGTGA. The CDR3 covers 15 residues. V gave up 3 bases and J gave up 0 bases, with 9 bases separating them. CDR3 region: CASSFGFSSYNEQFF. CDR3 coding DNA: TGTGCCAGCAGCTTTGGGTTCAGCTCCTACAATGAGCAGTTCTTC.

The V and J genes are TRBV6-1 and TRBJ2-5; 7 bases map to TRBD1. Germline lookup yields CDR1 MNHNS and CDR2 SASEGT. This CDR3 contains 16 residues. V shed 1 base and J 5 bases; nucleotides not matched to a gene: 10. The CDR3 DNA is TGTGCCAGCAGTGAAGATGCGACAGGGTCGTCGGAGACCCAGTACTTC. Protein sequence: CASSEDATGSSETQYF.

This clonotype has only a few counts. The chain is built from TRBV5-6 and TRBJ1-2; D is undetermined. Germline assignment: CDR1 SGHDT and CDR2 YYEEEE. V was cut by 1 base and J by 8 bases, with 12 bases left in between. CDR3 length: 13 residues. CDR3 nucleotide sequence: TGTGCCAGCAGCTTGTTTGGGGTATCCGGCTACACCTTC. Translation: CASSLFGVSGYTF.

This clonotype was detected a few times. The rearrangement joins TRBV6-1 to TRBJ2-3; D unresolved. The CDR3 consists of 15 residues. The germline V gene encodes CDR1 MNHNS and CDR2 SASEGT. V was cut by 0 bases and J by 0 bases, with 7 bases left in between. The CDR3 region has the DNA TGTGCCAGCAGTGAAGCTGCTTATAGCACAGATACGCAGTATTTT. Protein product: CASSEAAYSTDTQYF.

The CDR3 spells CASSLPGLERTDTQYF. As DNA, the CDR3 is TGCGCCAGCAGCCTACCGGGACTAGAGAGGACAGATACGCAGTATTTT. The J gene is TRBJ2-3, the V gene TRBV4-1; the match to TRBD2 covers 8 bases. Germline V lookup: CDR1 MGHRA, CDR2 YSYEKL. The CDR3 loop spans 16 amino acids. V was clipped by 4 bases and J by 3 bases; unmatched bases: 9.

V gene TRBV7-6 combines with J gene TRBJ2-1, with a tentative D call TRBD1 (6 bases). Germline V lookup: CDR1 SGHVS, CDR2 FNYEAQ. Trimming pared 1 base from V and 7 bases from J, leaving 14 bases between. The CDR3 sequence is 15 residues long. CDR3 region: CASSLDLERGNEQFF. CDR3 DNA sequence: TGTGCCAGCAGCTTAGATCTTGAGAGGGGGAATGAGCAGTTCTTC.

A few counts support this clonotype. V and J are TRBV12-5 and TRBJ1-2; D may be TRBD1 (5 bases). The CDR3 totals 14 residues. The V gene lost 6 bases and the J gene lost 2 bases, with 13 bases spanning the gap. The germline V gene has CDR1 LGHNT and CDR2 FRNRAP. CDR3 sequence (DNA): TGTGCTAGTGGCTATGGGACCGCGAACTATGGCTACACCTTC. Its protein product is CASGYGTANYGYTF.

This clonotype was recorded at least ten times. The gene calls are TRBV2 and TRBJ1-4; 8 nucleotides match TRBD1. The CDR3 sequence is 14 residues long. V was pared by 5 bases and J by 8 bases, with 7 bases of the junction left unmatched. Germline CDR1 and CDR2: SNHLY and FYNNEI. CDR3 residues: CASSSDRGGEKLFF. The CDR3 DNA follows: TGTGCCAGCAGTTCCGACAGGGGAGGCGAAAAACTGTTTTTT.

This clonotype was recorded many times. This chain uses TRBV28 with TRBJ1-5; 7 positions match TRBD1. The germline V gene encodes CDR1 MDHEN and CDR2 SYDVKM. CDR3 length equals 15 residues. Trimming cost V 4 bases and J 7 bases; bases outside gene matches: 10. The CDR3: CASSSRQQGNQPQHF. The CDR3 DNA follows: TGTGCCAGCAGTTCCCGCCAACAGGGGAACCAGCCCCAGCATTTT.

The genes are TRBV5-1 and TRBJ2-7; 8 nucleotides agree with TRBD1. The CDR3 totals 15 residues. Germline-derived CDR1 and CDR2 are SGHRS and YFSETQ. Germline trimming cut 4 bases from V and 6 bases from J; bases unmatched to any gene: 12. The CDR3 nucleotides read TGCGCCAGCAGCGGCGGGACAGGTCCTGGGGCCGAGCAGTACTTC. Translated: CASSGGTGPGAEQYF.

Only a few counts were recorded for this clonotype. This chain connects TRBV6-9 to TRBJ1-2, with D unclear. V was trimmed by 1 base and J by 1 base, leaving 7 bases between them. The CDR3 spans 14 residues. The germline V gene has CDR1 MNHGY and CDR2 SVAAGI. In DNA form, the CDR3 reads TGTGCCAGCAGTTATTACCCCGATAACTATGGCTACACCTTC. This codes for CASSYYPDNYGYTF.

This clonotype has at least ten counts. The chain combines TRBV30 with TRBJ1-1; 7 nucleotides agree with TRBD1. Germline V gives CDR1 GTSNPN, CDR2 SVGIG (reference sequence). This CDR3 comprises 13 residues. The junction had 5 bases not matched to a gene; V was cut back by 3 bases and J by 4 bases. The CDR3 reads CAWRTGRGTEAFF. For the CDR3, the DNA is TGTGCCTGGAGGACAGGGAGGGGCACTGAAGCTTTCTTT.

This clonotype has only a few counts. The chain is built from TRBV7-9 and TRBJ2-6; no firm D call. The CDR3 covers 19 residues. V dropped 2 bases and J dropped 3 bases, with 20 bases sitting between them. Germline V gives CDR1 SEHNR, CDR2 FQNEAQ (reference sequence). The CDR3 DNA is TGTGCCAGCAGCTTATTCTTAGGCGAACCTTTTTTTGGGGCCAACGTCCTGACTTTC. Translated, it gives CASSLFLGEPFFGANVLTF.

A few counts support this clonotype. The chain recombines TRBV5-5 with TRBJ2-7; 9 bases are shared with TRBD2. Germline V gene sequence: CDR1 SGHKS, CDR2 YYEKEE (reference sequence). This CDR3 is built from 13 residues. V lost 2 bases and J lost 6; bases outside the gene matches: 3. This chain's CDR3 is CASSFLAGIEQYF. Here the CDR3 DNA reads TGTGCCAGCAGCTTTCTAGCGGGAATCGAGCAGTACTTC.

This clonotype has ten or more counts. The chain links TRBV7-6 to TRBJ1-2; no reliable D call. The CDR3 covers 16 residues. Trimming took 1 base from V and 0 from J, leaving 12 bases between them. Germline V gene data show CDR1 as SGHVS and CDR2 as FNYEAQ. DNA of the CDR3: TGTGCCAGCAGCTTAGATGCGGCCGCCTCTAACTATGGCTACACCTTC. Protein: CASSLDAAASNYGYTF.

The chain uses TRBV30 and TRBJ1-6; D possibly corresponds to TRBD1 (5 bases). This CDR3 is 12 amino acids long. Germline-derived CDR1 and CDR2 are GTSNPN and SVGIG (reference sequence). The V gene lost 1 base and the J gene lost 14 bases, with 12 bases spanning the gap. The CDR3 DNA reads as TGTGCCTGGAGTGGCAGGGTGCGGTCCCTCCACTTT. This codes for CAWSGRVRSLHF.

This clonotype has a count of ten or more. V usage is TRBV11-2 and J usage is TRBJ2-1, with 9 bases lining up with TRBD2. There are 14 residues in the CDR3. Germline values: CDR1 SGHAT, CDR2 FQNNGV. J was trimmed by 8 bases and V by 5 bases; bases with no gene match: 7. The CDR3 region has the DNA TGTGCCAGCAGCCTAGCGGGGCAGGTGGATGAGCAGTTCTTC. Residues: CASSLAGQVDEQFF.

There are a few counts of this clonotype. The CDR3 sequence is CAGQARDSTDTQYF. The CDR3 bases are TGTGCTGGTCAGGCAAGGGACAGCACAGATACGCAGTATTTT. J is TRBJ2-3 and V is TRBV7-7; D is tentatively TRBD1 or TRBD2 (5 bases each). Germline CDR1 SSHAT, CDR2 FNYEAQ (reference sequence). The CDR3 length is 14 residues.

This clonotype showed up just a few times. The V and J genes are TRBV2 and TRBJ1-5, with 9 bases matching TRBD1. Germline trimming cut 6 bases from V and 7 bases from J; bases unmatched to any gene: 10. There are 15 residues in the CDR3. Germline V gene sequence: CDR1 SNHLY, CDR2 FYNNEI. CDR3 DNA: TGTGCCAGCAGCCAGGACAGGGGAGCCGGCCAGCCCCAGCATTTT. The encoded protein is CASSQDRGAGQPQHF.

The chain links TRBV6-1 to TRBJ2-7; D may be TRBD2 (5 bases). Germline V gene sequence: CDR1 MNHNS, CDR2 SASEGT. V lost 6 bases, J lost 3 bases, and 18 bases lay in between. The CDR3 loop spans 15 amino acids. DNA of the CDR3: TGTGCCAGCAGGCTGGACTTTAACTCTCACTACGAGCAGTACTTC. Translating it yields CASRLDFNSHYEQYF.

This clonotype has just a few counts. This chain joins TRBV7-8 and TRBJ2-7; D is possibly TRBD2 (5 bases). CDR3 length equals 16 residues. Germline assignment: CDR1 SGHVS and CDR2 FQNEAQ. V lost 2 bases, J lost 9 bases, and 23 bases lay in between. Written as DNA, the CDR3 is TGTGCCAGCAGCTTATCACCGACGGAGGCCCGGGTTAGGCAGTACTTC. As protein: CASSLSPTEARVRQYF.

About this clonotype: A junction boundary mismatches the germline segment, possibly from a read error. V and J are TRBV7-2 and TRBJ2-1; D gene ambiguous. CDR1 SGHTA and CDR2 FQGNSA come from the germline V gene. This CDR3 has 13 amino acids. This CDR3 reads CPSSSPYNNEQFF. The CDR3 nucleotides are TGTCCCAGCAGCTCCCCCTACAACAATGAGCAGTTCTTC.

This clonotype has more than one count but fewer than ten. V usage is TRBV5-1 and J usage is TRBJ2-2; the D gene is possibly TRBD2 (7 bases). Germline lookup yields CDR1 SGHRS and CDR2 YFSETQ. Trimming left V 7 bases short and J 5 bases short, with 18 bases between. The length of the CDR3 is 15 residues. This CDR3 reads CASSGGGLRTGELFF. The CDR3 region has the DNA TGCGCCAGCTCTGGGGGGGGCCTCCGGACCGGGGAGCTGTTTTTT.

The V and J genes are TRBV20-1 and TRBJ2-5, with 10 bases matching TRBD2. The CDR3 spans 15 residues. The V gene's germline CDR1 is DFQATT and CDR2 SNEGSKA (reference sequence). The ends lost 1 base at V and 3 bases at J; junction bases unmatched: 5. CDR3 nucleotides: TGCAGTGCTAGAGGGCTAGCGGGGGACAAAGAGACCCAGTACTTC. Translating it yields CSARGLAGDKETQYF.

This clonotype appeared a few times. The rearrangement uses TRBV7-9 and TRBJ1-1; D might be TRBD1 (6 bases). Trimming took off 4 bases at V and 7 bases at J, with 13 bases between the two ends. The CDR3 consists of 13 residues. The germline V gene encodes CDR1 SEHNR and CDR2 FQNEAQ (reference sequence). The CDR3 sequence: CASSSWGDNEAFF. The CDR3 DNA reads as TGTGCCAGCAGCTCATGGGGGGACAATGAAGCTTTCTTT.